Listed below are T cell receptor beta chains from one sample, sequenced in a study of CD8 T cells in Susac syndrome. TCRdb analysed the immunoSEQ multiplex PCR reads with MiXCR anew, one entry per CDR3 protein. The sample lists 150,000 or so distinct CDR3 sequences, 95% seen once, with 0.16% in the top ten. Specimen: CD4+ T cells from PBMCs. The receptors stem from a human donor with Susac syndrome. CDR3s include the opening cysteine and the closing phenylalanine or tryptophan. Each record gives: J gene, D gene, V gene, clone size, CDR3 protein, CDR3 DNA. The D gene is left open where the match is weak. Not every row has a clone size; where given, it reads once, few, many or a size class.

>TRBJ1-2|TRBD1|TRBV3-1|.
CASSPAGGASYGYTF
TGTGCCAGCAGCCCGGCAGGGGGGGCTAGCTATGGCTACACCTTC
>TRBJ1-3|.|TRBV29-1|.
CSVDVGASGNTIYF
TGCAGCGTTGACGTAGGCGCCTCTGGAAACACCATATATTTT
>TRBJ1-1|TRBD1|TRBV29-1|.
CSVAIRGTGKGTEAFF
TGCAGCGTTGCTATACGGGGGACAGGGAAAGGCACTGAAGCTTTCTTT
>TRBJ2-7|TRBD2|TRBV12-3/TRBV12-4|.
CASSFGGGTYEQYF
TGTGCCAGCAGTTTCGGGGGGGGGACCTACGAGCAGTACTTC
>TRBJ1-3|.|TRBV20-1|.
CSTLSGNTIYF
TGCAGTACCCTGTCTGGAAACACCATATATTTT
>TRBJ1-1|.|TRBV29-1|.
CSVRGGEYTEAFF
TGCAGCGTTCGTGGGGGGGAGTACACTGAAGCTTTCTTT
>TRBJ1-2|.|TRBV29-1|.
CSVEFEGQRGYTF
TGCAGCGTTGAATTTGAAGGACAGAGAGGCTACACCTTC
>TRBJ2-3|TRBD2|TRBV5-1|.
CASSRKTSGGNTDTQYF
TGCGCCAGCAGCAGGAAGACTAGCGGGGGGAACACAGATACGCAGTATTTT
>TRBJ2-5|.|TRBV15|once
CATSRGGTVAQYF
TGTGCCACCAGCAGGGGGGGTACGGTGGCCCAGTACTTC
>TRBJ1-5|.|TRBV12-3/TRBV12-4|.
CASSLGDGSNQPQHF
TGTGCCAGCAGTTTAGGAGACGGTAGCAATCAGCCCCAGCATTTT
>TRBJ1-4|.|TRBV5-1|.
CASSPGPRSATNEKLFF
TGCGCCAGCAGTCCGGGACCGAGATCCGCAACTAATGAAAAACTGTTTTTT
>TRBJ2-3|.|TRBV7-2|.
CASSVGVVGTDTQYF
TGTGCCAGCAGCGTGGGGGTTGTGGGCACAGATACGCAGTATTTT
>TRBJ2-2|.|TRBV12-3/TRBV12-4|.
CASGVDANTGELFF
TGTGCCAGCGGCGTCGACGCGAACACCGGGGAGCTGTTTTTT
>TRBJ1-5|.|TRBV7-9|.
CASSFPGDQPQHF
TGTGCCAGCAGCTTCCCCGGGGATCAGCCCCAGCATTTT
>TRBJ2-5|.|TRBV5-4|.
CASSVRDNQETQYF
TGTGCCAGCAGCGTCCGGGACAACCAAGAGACCCAGTACTTC
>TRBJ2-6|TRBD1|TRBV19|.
CASRLEGALGANVLTF
TGTGCCAGTAGGTTAGAGGGGGCGCTTGGGGCCAACGTCCTGACTTTC
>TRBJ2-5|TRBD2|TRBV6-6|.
CASSYSASGGQETQYF
TGTGCCAGCAGTTACTCAGCTAGCGGGGGGCAAGAGACCCAGTACTTC
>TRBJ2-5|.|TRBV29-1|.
CSAEGRVQETQYF
TGCAGCGCCGAGGGCAGAGTACAAGAGACCCAGTACTTC
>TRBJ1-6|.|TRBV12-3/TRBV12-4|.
CASSSGTYNSPLHF
TGTGCCAGCAGTTCCGGGACCTATAATTCACCCCTCCACTTT
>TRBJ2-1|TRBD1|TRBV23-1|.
CASTSTGAIYNEQFF
TGCGCCAGCACATCGACAGGGGCTATCTACAATGAGCAGTTCTTC
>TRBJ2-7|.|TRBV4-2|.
CASSQGGISYEQYF
TGTGCCAGCAGCCAAGGAGGGATCTCCTACGAGCAGTACTTC
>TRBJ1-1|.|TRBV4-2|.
CASRSGRTEAFF
TGTGCCAGCAGAAGCGGACGGACTGAAGCTTTCTTT
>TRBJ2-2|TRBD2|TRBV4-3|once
CASSQGLAAGELFF
TGCGCCAGCAGCCAGGGACTAGCGGCCGGGGAGCTGTTTTTT
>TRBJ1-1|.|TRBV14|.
CASRTRVGEAFF
TGTGCCAGCAGAACCCGGGTCGGCGAAGCTTTCTTT
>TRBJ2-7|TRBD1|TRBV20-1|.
CSARHPGTGGNEQYF
TGCAGTGCTAGGCACCCCGGGACAGGGGGTAACGAGCAGTACTTC
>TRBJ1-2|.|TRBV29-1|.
CSVVAGSYGYTF
TGCAGCGTTGTGGCAGGGAGCTATGGCTACACCTTC
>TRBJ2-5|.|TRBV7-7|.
CASSFGVGRGQETQYF
TGTGCCAGCAGCTTTGGGGTGGGCAGGGGCCAAGAGACCCAGTACTTC
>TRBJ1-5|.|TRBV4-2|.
CASSQDGGDQPQHF
TGTGCCAGCAGCCAAGATGGCGGGGATCAGCCCCAGCATTTT
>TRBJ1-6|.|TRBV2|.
CASSMTAALPNSPLHF
TGTGCCAGCAGTATGACAGCAGCCCTACCCAATTCACCCCTCCACTTT
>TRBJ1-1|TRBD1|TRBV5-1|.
CASSGTGDTEAFF
TGTGCCAGCAGCGGTACAGGGGACACTGAAGCTTTCTTT
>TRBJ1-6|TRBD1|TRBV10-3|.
CAIRRDRDYSPLHF
TGTGCCATCAGGCGGGACAGGGACTATTCACCCCTCCACTTT
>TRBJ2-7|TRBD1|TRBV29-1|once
CSVETGVLYEQYF
TGCAGCGTCGAGACAGGGGTTCTCTACGAGCAGTACTTC
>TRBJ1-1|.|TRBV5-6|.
CASSVLGGDTEAFF
TGTGCCAGCAGCGTCCTGGGGGGGGACACTGAAGCTTTCTTT
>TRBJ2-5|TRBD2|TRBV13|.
CASSSGLAAEETQYF
TGTGCCAGCAGCTCCGGACTAGCGGCGGAGGAGACCCAGTACTTC
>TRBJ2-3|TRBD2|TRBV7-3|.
CASSYQRTSVDTQYF
TGTGCCAGCAGCTACCAAAGAACTAGCGTGGATACGCAGTATTTT
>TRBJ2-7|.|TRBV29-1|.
CSVEKGQGEQYF
TGCAGCGTTGAAAAGGGGCAAGGTGAGCAGTACTTC
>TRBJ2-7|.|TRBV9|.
CASSARPGDYEQYF
TGTGCCAGCAGCGCCCGGCCGGGGGACTACGAGCAGTACTTC
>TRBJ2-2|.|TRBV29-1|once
CSVEEGRLGTGELFF
TGCAGCGTTGAAGAGGGGAGACTAGGCACCGGGGAGCTGTTTTTT
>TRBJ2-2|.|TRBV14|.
CASSQEGRGTGELFF
TGTGCCAGCAGCCAAGAGGGCCGGGGCACCGGGGAGCTGTTTTTT
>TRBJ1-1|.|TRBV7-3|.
CASSLQGLMNTEAFF
TGTGCCAGCAGCTTACAGGGTCTAATGAACACTGAAGCTTTCTTT
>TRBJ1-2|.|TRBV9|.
CASSIRQDYNYGYTF
TGTGCCAGCAGCATCCGACAGGATTATAACTATGGCTACACCTTC
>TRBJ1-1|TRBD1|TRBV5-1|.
CASSSGTGMNTEAFF
TGCGCCAGCAGCTCAGGGACAGGTATGAACACTGAAGCTTTCTTT
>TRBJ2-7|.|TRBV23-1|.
CANPANFQAYEQYF
TGCGCTAACCCGGCCAACTTCCAGGCATACGAGCAGTACTTC
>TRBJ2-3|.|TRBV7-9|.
CASSLRVHTDTQYF
TGTGCCAGCAGCTTAAGGGTTCACACAGATACGCAGTATTTT